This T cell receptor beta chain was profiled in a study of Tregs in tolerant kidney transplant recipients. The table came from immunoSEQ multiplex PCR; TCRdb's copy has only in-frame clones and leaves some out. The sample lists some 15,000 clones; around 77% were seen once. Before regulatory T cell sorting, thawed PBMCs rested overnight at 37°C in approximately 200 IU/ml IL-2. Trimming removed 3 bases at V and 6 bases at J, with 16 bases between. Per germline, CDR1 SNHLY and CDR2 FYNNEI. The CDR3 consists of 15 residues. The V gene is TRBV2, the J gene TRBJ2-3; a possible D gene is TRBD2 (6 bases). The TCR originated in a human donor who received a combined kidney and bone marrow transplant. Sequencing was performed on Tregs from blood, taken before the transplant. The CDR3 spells CASSDRTPGVDTQYF. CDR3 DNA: TGTGCCAGCAGTGACCGGACACCGGGGGTGGATACGCAGTATTTT.